A single sample is the source of the 17 T cell receptor beta chains below, sequenced in a study of T cell responses to AZD1222 COVID-19 vaccine (TCRdb year 2021). The intended sense of this specimen's time point label: about 28 days (+/-7) after the second vaccine dose. Sample treatment or condition, as interpreted from the label and publication: meningococcal conjugate vaccine given as trial control. Library method: the immunoSEQ multiplex PCR assay. TCRdb took over this immuneACCESS table, retaining in-frame rearrangements with V and J assigned. Such tables are incomplete; in checked studies, under half of the missing clones stem from an unresolved V gene, and the remainder is unexplained. Present in this sample are over 70,000 clones, 60% to 85% of which were seen just once. Clones ranked in the top ten supply 27% of the sample. Material: peripheral blood, obtained 28 days after the second dose of the MenACWY control vaccine. Receptors originate from an adult who received the MenACWY meningococcal vaccine as a control.

The genes are TRBV5-5 and TRBJ2-1; 12 positions match TRBD2. Germline V gene lookup returns CDR1 SGHKS and CDR2 YYEKEE (reference sequence). The CDR3 has 16 amino acids. With 9 bases clipped from V and 1 base from J, the junction kept 8 bases outside the gene matches. CDR3 residues: CATASLAGGSYNEQFF. CDR3 DNA sequence: TGTGCCACCGCTTCTCTAGCGGGAGGGTCCTACAATGAGCAGTTCTTC.

The V and J genes are TRBV19 and TRBJ1-2; 10 positions agree with TRBD1. This CDR3 has 16 amino acids. Germline-derived CDR1 and CDR2 are LNHDA and SQIVND (reference sequence). After removal of 7 bases from V and 3 bases from J, the junction contained 11 bases not matched to a gene. The CDR3 bases are TGTGCCAGTAAGCCCACCGGGACAGGGGCGCACTATGGCTACACCTTC. It yields the protein CASKPTGTGAHYGYTF.

The chain links TRBV19 to TRBJ1-1; D is perhaps TRBD1 (5 bases). Germline V gene sequence: CDR1 LNHDA, CDR2 SQIVND (reference sequence). Deletions cut 5 bases from V and 0 bases from J, with 13 bases between. CDR3 length: 15 amino acids. Here the CDR3 DNA reads TGTGCCAGTAGTCCTGGAGGGGTGATGAACACTGAAGCTTTCTTT. It specifies CASSPGGVMNTEAFF.

The V and J genes are TRBV10-3 and TRBJ2-1, with 12 bases that match TRBD2. V dropped 6 bases and J dropped 8; count of bases not matched to a gene: 5. Germline CDR1 and CDR2: ENHRY and SYGVKD. The CDR3 is 14 residues long. The CDR3 reads CAIRTSGGSDEQFF. CDR3 nucleotides: TGTGCCATCAGAACTAGCGGGGGGTCTGATGAGCAGTTCTTC.

This clone was seen a few times. The V gene is TRBV12-3 or TRBV12-4, the J gene TRBJ2-5; D may match TRBD1 or TRBD2 (5 bases each). Trimming removed 1 base at V and 6 bases at J, with 9 bases between. This CDR3 region has 13 residues. CDR3 nucleotides: TGTGCCAGCAGTTTAGGAGGGGAAAAGACCCAGTACTTC. Protein sequence: CASSLGGEKTQYF.

The CDR3 bases are TGTGCCAGCAGCTTGCGTAACCCCTTCTCTGGAAACACCATATATTTT. Protein: CASSLRNPFSGNTIYF. The rearrangement links TRBV5-6 to TRBJ1-3; D is undetermined. Trimming took off 1 base at V and 0 bases at J, with 11 bases between the two ends. The germline V gene encodes CDR1 SGHDT and CDR2 YYEEEE. The CDR3 sequence is 16 residues long.

This clone came up once. The V gene is TRBV19, the J gene TRBJ1-2; D remains ambiguous. The CDR3 sequence is 15 residues long. Germline V gene lookup returns CDR1 LNHDA and CDR2 SQIVND (reference sequence). V was trimmed by 6 bases and J by 3 bases, leaving 17 bases between them. For the CDR3, the DNA is TGTGCCAGTAGAACTCAAAGTCGGCGCGACTATGGCTACACCTTC. Protein sequence: CASRTQSRRDYGYTF.

The chain couples TRBV20-1 to TRBJ1-2, with a tentative D call TRBD1 (5 bases). The CDR3 loop spans 11 amino acids. The germline CDR1 and CDR2 sequences are DFQATT and SNEGSKA (reference sequence). The CDR3 coding sequence is TGCTCGGGACTAACGGACTATGGCTACACCTTC. Amino acids: CSGLTDYGYTF.

This rearrangement joins TRBV6-5 to TRBJ1-1; 11 nucleotides line up with TRBD1. The V gene's germline CDR1 is MNHEY and CDR2 SVGAGI. The CDR3 loop spans 14 amino acids. Trimming took 7 bases from V and 4 from J; bases not matched to a gene: 5. As DNA, the CDR3 is TGTGCCAGCACAACCGGGACAGGGGGCACTGAAGCTTTCTTT. Protein: CASTTGTGGTEAFF.

The chain has TRBV27 and TRBJ2-3, with 9 nucleotides matching TRBD2. The CDR3 spans 15 residues. Trimming removed 3 bases from V and 3 bases from J; junction bases left unmatched: 4. Per the germline V gene, CDR1 is MNHEY and CDR2 is SMNVEV (reference sequence). The CDR3 region has the DNA TGTGCCAGCAGTTTGGATAGCGGGAGAACAGATACGCAGTATTTT. It codes for CASSLDSGRTDTQYF.

The genes are TRBV9 and TRBJ2-3, with D perhaps TRBD2 (6 bases). The CDR3 extends over 15 amino acids. Deletions cut 4 bases from V and 5 bases from J, with 17 bases between. Germline V gene lookup returns CDR1 SGDLS and CDR2 YYNGEE. CDR3 DNA sequence: TGTGCCAGCAGCACTCGCGGGACTGGCGGAGATACGCAGTATTTT. Translating gives CASSTRGTGGDTQYF.

V gene TRBV2 combines with J gene TRBJ2-1; 7 positions match TRBD1. The length of the CDR3 is 14 residues. CDR1 SNHLY and CDR2 FYNNEI come from the germline V gene. Losses at the gene ends were 4 bases for V and 7 bases for J; bases not matched to a gene: 7. The CDR3 DNA reads TGTGCCAGCAGTGGGTCCAGGGGGTGGAATGAGCAGTTCTTC. Amino acid sequence: CASSGSRGWNEQFF.

The chain carries TRBV9 and TRBJ2-2; 7 positions match TRBD2. V lost 2 bases to trimming and J lost 0 bases; unmatched junction nucleotides: 1. Germline-derived CDR1 and CDR2 are SGDLS and YYNGEE. The CDR3 has 15 residues. This CDR3 is CASSVTSSNTGELFF. The CDR3 coding sequence is TGTGCCAGCAGCGTGACTAGCTCGAACACCGGGGAGCTGTTTTTT. Based on the CDR3 plus reference TRBV9 and TRBJ2-2, the full variable domain is DSGVTQTPKHLITATGQRVTLRCSPRSGDLSVYWYQQSLDQGLQFLIQYYNGEERAKGNILERFSAQQFPDLHSELNLSSLELGDSALYFCASSVTSSNTGELFFGEGSRLTVL.

The chain recombines TRBV29-1 with TRBJ1-1; D is unresolved. The length of the CDR3 is 13 residues. Trimming left V 4 bases short and J 3 bases short, with 12 bases between. Germline V gene data show CDR1 as SQVTM and CDR2 as ANQGSEA. The CDR3 protein is CSVGQEEDTEAFF. CDR3 DNA: TGCAGCGTTGGCCAGGAGGAGGACACTGAAGCTTTCTTT.

The chain has TRBV20-1 and TRBJ2-3, with 9 bases aligning to TRBD2. The trim removed 3 bases at V and 3 bases at J, leaving 7 bases unmatched. The CDR3 has 15 residues. The V gene's germline CDR1 is DFQATT and CDR2 SNEGSKA (reference sequence). The CDR3 DNA is TGCAGTGCTAGTGCTAGCGGGGATGGGACAGATACGCAGTATTTT. It codes for CSASASGDGTDTQYF.

This clone was seen just once. The rearrangement uses TRBV3-1 (or the pseudogene TRBV3-2) and TRBJ2-1; D is undetermined. Trimming pared 0 bases from V and 5 bases from J, leaving 11 bases between. Germline-derived CDR1 and CDR2 are LGHDT and YNNKEL (reference sequence). The CDR3 loop spans 15 amino acids. This CDR3 reads CASSQEQSLNNEQFF. The CDR3 coding sequence is TGTGCCAGCAGCCAAGAACAGAGCCTTAACAATGAGCAGTTCTTC.

The chain has TRBV2 and TRBJ2-7; 12 nucleotides align to TRBD2. Trimming removed 4 bases from V and 4 bases from J; junction bases left unmatched: 8. The CDR3 loop spans 16 amino acids. Germline lookup yields CDR1 SNHLY and CDR2 FYNNEI. The DNA for the CDR3 is TGTGCCAGCAGTGGGGGGCGGACTAGCGGGGTTTACGAGCAGTACTTC. It codes for CASSGGRTSGVYEQYF.